Here is one TCR beta chain with its context. This CDR3 has 13 residues. Deletions cut 6 bases from V and 5 bases from J, with 11 bases between. Germline V gene sequence: CDR1 MNHEY, CDR2 SVGAGI. The sample is drawn from a study of T cell responses to AZD1222 COVID-19 vaccine. Generated by immunoSEQ multiplex PCR, the TCRdb table keeps only in-frame clones and is missing some. Here the sample spans about 54,000 clones, 89% being singletons. Sequencing was performed on peripheral blood, taken 28 days after the second AZD1222 dose. This chain uses TRBV6-5 with TRBJ2-1; tentative D call: TRBD2 (5 bases). This TCR derives from an adult who received the AZD1222 COVID-19 vaccine. The CDR3 region is CASSIGGNNEQFF. The DNA of the CDR3 is TGTGCCAGCAGCATAGGAGGCAACAATGAGCAGTTCTTC.